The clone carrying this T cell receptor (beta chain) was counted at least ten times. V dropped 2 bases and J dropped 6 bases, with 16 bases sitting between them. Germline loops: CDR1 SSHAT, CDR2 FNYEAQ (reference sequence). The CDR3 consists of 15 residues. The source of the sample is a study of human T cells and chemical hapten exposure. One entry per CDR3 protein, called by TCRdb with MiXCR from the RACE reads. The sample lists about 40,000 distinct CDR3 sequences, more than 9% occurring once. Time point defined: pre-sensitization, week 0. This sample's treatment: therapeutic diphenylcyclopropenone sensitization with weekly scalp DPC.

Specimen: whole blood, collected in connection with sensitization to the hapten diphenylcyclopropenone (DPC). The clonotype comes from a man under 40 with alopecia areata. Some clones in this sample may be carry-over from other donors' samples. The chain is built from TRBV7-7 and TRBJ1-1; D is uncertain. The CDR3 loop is CASSLPPKTWAEAFF. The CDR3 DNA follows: TGTGCCAGCAGCTTACCCCCTAAAACGTGGGCTGAAGCTTTCTTT.